Below, one T cell receptor (beta chain) is given with its context. This specimen belongs to a study of CD8 T cells in Susac syndrome. This CDR3 contains 13 residues. The germline gives CDR1 MDHEN, CDR2 SYDVKM. The germline V and J ends were trimmed by 4 bases and 0 bases, with 5 bases remaining between them. Isolation of CD8+ and CD4+ T cells was performed negatively, whereas enrichment of TEMRA cells was done by FACS. A quantity of roughly 0.5 to 1 ug RNA underwent reverse transcription using random hexamers. A multiplex approach, immunoSEQ multiplex PCR, amplified TCR beta CDR3 across 54 Vbeta and 13 Jbeta. MiXCR, run by TCRdb on the immunoSEQ multiplex PCR reads, gives a single entry per CDR3 protein. The sample holds around 280,000 distinct CDR3 sequences, roughly 81% seen once.

This receptor was taken from a human donor with multiple sclerosis. The chain links TRBV28 to TRBJ2-3; no clear D. The sequencing input was CD8+ T cells from PBMCs. Written as DNA, the CDR3 is TGTGCCAGCAGTTACATTAGCACAGATACGCAGTATTTT. Its protein is CASSYISTDTQYF.